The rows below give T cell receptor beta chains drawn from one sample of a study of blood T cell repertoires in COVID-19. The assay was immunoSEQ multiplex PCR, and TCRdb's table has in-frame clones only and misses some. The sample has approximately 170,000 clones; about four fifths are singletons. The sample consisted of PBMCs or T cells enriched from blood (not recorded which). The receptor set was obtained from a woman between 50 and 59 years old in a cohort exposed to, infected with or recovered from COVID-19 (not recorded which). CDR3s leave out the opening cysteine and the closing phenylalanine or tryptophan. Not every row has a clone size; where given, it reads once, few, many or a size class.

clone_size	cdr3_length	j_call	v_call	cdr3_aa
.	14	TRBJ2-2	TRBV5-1	ASSVTGGGNTGELF
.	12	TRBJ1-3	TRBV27	ASSAGLDGNTIY
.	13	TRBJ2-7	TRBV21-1	ASSKGGLTPYEQY
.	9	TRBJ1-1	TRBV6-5	ASTRDTEAF
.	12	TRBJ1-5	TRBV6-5	ASKKSQAHQPQH
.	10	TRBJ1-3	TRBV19	AAGSPGNTIY
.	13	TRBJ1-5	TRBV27	ASSIDRDRYQPQH
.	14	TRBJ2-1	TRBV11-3	ASSLGTSGGANEQF
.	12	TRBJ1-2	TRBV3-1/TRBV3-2	ASSRREGGAGYT
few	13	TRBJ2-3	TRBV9	ASSVAGGIADTQY
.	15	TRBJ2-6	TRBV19	ASTKDRVGAGANVLT
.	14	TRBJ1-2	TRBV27	ASSFSFGTGAGGYT
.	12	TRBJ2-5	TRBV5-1	ASSGIAGAATQY
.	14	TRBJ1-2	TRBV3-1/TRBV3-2	ASSQGSGQGVNGYT
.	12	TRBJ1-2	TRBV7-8	ASSSEQGWYGYT
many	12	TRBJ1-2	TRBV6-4	ASSDSGTGSGYT
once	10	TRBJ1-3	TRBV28	ASSYRVDTIY
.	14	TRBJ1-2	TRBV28	ASSFLQAGADYGYT
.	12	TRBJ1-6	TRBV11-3	ASSLYGYNSPLH
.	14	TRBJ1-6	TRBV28	ASTRAGESYNSPLH
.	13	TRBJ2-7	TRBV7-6	ASSLVVQGAYEQY
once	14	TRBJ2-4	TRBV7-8	ASSLTWTGTENIQY
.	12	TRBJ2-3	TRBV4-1	ASSHPMPGDTQY
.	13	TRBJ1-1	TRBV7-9	ASSFFPNKNTEAF
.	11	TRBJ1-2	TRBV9	ASSVTGTDGYT
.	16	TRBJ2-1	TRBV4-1	ASSHLAGGPISYNEQF
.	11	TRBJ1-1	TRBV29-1	SVEGRMNTEAF
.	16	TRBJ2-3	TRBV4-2	ASSQDGDRISSTDTQY
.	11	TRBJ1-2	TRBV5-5	ASSADPNYGYT
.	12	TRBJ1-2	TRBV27	ASSLDSPPRGYT
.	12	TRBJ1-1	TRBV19	ASGPGQGNTEAF